What follows describes a single TCR beta chain. What it binds is not known. Exclusion applied to patients with autoimmune disease history or systemic immunosuppression. The data were taken from a study of OX40 agonist ivuxolimab in advanced cancers. Study at large: Among those treated, three patients had partial responses, one with hepatocellular carcinoma and two with cutaneous melanoma.

Notes on the study in general: More expanded clones were seen, on average, in CD8+ T cells than in CD4+. The work left the antigen specificity of expanded peripheral T cells undetermined.

The assay was immunoSEQ multiplex PCR, and TCRdb's table has in-frame clones only and misses some. The data hold about 17,000 clones, with about 90% observed a single time. V lost 8 bases, J lost 4 bases, and 23 bases lay in between. Germline-derived CDR1 and CDR2 are SGHVS and FQNEAQ. This CDR3 spans 17 amino acids. The sample in question was CD4+ or CD8+ T cells sorted from blood, obtained in a trial of the OX40 agonist ivuxolimab. This receptor was obtained from an adult with an advanced solid tumor such as melanoma, head and neck, liver or kidney cancer. The chain has TRBV7-8 and TRBJ2-2; D is possibly TRBD2 (5 bases). The CDR3 spells CASPPGPGSSFTGELFF. CDR3 DNA sequence: TGTGCCAGCCCGCCCGGCCCGGGGAGCTCCTTCACCGGGGAGCTGTTTTTT.